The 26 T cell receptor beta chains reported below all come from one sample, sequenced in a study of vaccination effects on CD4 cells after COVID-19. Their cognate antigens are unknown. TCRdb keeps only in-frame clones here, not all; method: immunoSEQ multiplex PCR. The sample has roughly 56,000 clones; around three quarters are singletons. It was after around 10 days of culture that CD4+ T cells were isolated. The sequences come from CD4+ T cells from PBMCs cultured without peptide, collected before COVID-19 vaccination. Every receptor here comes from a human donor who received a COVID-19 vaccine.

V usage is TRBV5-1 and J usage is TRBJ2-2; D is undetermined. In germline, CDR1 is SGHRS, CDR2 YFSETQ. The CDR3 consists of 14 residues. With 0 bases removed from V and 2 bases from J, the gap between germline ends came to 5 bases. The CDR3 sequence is CASSLGGNTGELFF. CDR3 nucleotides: TGCGCCAGCAGCTTGGGGGGAAACACCGGGGAGCTGTTTTTT.

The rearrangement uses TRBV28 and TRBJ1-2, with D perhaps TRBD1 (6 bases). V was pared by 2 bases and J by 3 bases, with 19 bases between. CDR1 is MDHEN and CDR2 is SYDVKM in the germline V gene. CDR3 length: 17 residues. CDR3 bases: TGTGCCAGCAGTTTAGGGGGCGGGGGGCATCGGGACTATGGCTACACCTTC. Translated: CASSLGGGGHRDYGYTF.

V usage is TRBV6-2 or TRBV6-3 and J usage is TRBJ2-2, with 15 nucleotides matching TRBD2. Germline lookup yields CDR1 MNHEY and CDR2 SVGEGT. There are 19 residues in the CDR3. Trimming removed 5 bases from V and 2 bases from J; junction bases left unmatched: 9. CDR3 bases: TGTGCCAGCAGTCGCGTTCCGGGACTAGCGGGGGGTAACACCGGGGAGCTGTTTTTT. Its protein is CASSRVPGLAGGNTGELFF.

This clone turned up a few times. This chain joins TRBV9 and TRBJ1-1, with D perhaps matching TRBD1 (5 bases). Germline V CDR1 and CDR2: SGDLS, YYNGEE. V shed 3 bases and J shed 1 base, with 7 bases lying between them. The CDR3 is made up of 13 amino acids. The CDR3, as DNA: TGTGCCAGCAGCGGTGGGGGGAACACTGAAGCTTTCTTT. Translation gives CASSGGGNTEAFF.

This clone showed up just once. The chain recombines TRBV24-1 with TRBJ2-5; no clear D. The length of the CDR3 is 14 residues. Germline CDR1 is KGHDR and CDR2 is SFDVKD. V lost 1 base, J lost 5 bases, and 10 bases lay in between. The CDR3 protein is CATSDFRSGETQYF. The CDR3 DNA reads TGTGCCACCAGTGATTTCAGGTCTGGGGAGACCCAGTACTTC.

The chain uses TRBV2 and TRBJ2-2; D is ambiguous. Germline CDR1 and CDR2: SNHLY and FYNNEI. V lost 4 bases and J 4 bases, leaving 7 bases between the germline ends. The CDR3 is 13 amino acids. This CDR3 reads CASSGLSTGELFF. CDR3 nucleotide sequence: TGTGCCAGCAGTGGGCTCTCCACCGGGGAGCTGTTTTTT.

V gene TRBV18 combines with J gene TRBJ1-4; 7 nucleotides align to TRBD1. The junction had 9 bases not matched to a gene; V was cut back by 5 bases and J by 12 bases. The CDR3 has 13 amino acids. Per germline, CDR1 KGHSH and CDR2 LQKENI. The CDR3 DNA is TGTGCCAGCTCATCCTCTGCAGGGGGGCAACTGTTTTTT. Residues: CASSSSAGGQLFF.

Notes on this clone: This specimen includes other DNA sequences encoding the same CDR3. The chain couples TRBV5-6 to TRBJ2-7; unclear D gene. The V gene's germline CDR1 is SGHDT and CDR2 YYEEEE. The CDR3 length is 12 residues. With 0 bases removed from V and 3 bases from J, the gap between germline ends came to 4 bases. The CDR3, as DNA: TGTGCCAGCAGCTTGGTCGGCTACGAGCAGTACGTC. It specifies CASSLVGYEQYV.

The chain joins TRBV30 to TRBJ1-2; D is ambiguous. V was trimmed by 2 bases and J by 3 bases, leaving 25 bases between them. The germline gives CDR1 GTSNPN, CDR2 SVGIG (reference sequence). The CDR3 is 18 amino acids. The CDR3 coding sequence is TGTGCCTGGAGTACCCCTTTGAGGTTACGGGTTCGCGACTATGGCTACACCTTC. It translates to CAWSTPLRLRVRDYGYTF.

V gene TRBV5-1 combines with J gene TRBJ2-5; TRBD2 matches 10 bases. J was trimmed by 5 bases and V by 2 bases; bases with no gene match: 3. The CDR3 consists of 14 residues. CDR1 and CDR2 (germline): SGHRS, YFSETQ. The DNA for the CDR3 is TGCGCCAGCAGCTTTACTAGCGGGACGGAGACCCAGTACTTC. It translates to CASSFTSGTETQYF.

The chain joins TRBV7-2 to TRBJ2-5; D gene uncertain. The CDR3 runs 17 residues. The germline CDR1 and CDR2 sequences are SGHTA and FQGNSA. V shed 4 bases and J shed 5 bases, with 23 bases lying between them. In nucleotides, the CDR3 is TGTGCCAGCAGCTCTCGCGCGAGCAGTAGAAAAGAGGAGACCCAGTACTTC. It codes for CASSSRASSRKEETQYF.

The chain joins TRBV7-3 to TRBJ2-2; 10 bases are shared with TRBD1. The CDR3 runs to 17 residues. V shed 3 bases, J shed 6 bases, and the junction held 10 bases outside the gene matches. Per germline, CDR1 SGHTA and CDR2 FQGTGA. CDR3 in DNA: TGTGCCAGCAGCTTCCCTCAGACAGGGGGCAAGTCCGGGGAGCTGTTTTTT. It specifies CASSFPQTGGKSGELFF.

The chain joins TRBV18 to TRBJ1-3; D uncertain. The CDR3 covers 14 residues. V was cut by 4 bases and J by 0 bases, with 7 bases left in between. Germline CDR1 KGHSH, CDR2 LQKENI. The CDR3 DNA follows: TGTGCCAGCTCACAAGACTTCTCTGGAAACACCATATATTTT. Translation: CASSQDFSGNTIYF.

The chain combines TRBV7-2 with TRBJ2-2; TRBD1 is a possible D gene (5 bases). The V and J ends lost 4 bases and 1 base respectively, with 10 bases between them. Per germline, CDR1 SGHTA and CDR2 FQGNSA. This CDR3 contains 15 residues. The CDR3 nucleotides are TGTGCCAGCAGCTCGACAGCAATGAACACCGGGGAGCTGTTTTTT. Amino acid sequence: CASSSTAMNTGELFF.

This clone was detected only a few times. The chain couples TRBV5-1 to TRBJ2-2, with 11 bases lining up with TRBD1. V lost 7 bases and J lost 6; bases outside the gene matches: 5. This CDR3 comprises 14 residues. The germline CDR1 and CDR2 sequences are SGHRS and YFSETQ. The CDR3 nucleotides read TGCGCCAGCGGACCGGGACAGGGGGCCGGGGAGCTGTTTTTT. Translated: CASGPGQGAGELFF.

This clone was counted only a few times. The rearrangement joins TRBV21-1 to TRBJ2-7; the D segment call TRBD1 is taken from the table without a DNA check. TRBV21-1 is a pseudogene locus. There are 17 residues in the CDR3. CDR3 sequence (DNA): TGTGCCAGCAGCAAATCGGACAGGGGGTACGACGTCTACGAGCAGTACGTC. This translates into CASSKSDRGYDVYEQYV.

CDR3 loop: CAWSGQGWGYTF. For the CDR3, the DNA is TGTGCCTGGAGTGGACAGGGGTGGGGCTACACCTTC. This sequence joins TRBV30 and TRBJ1-2; 8 bases map to TRBD1. The CDR3 has 12 residues. The trim removed 1 base at V and 8 bases at J, leaving 3 bases unmatched. Germline V lookup: CDR1 GTSNPN, CDR2 SVGIG (reference sequence).

Here the CDR3 reads CAISGYQETQYF. CDR3 nucleotides: TGTGCCATCAGTGGGTACCAAGAGACCCAGTACTTC. V and J are TRBV10-3 and TRBJ2-5; D unresolved. Trimming left V 4 bases short and J 0 bases short, with 3 bases between. The CDR3 runs 12 residues. Germline V gene data show CDR1 as ENHRY and CDR2 as SYGVKD.

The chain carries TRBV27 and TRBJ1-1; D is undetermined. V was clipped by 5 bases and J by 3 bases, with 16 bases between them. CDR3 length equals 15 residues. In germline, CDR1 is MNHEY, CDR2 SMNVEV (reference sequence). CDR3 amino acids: CASSPGVGMDTEAFF. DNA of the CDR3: TGTGCCAGCAGTCCCGGAGTAGGGATGGACACTGAAGCTTTCTTT.

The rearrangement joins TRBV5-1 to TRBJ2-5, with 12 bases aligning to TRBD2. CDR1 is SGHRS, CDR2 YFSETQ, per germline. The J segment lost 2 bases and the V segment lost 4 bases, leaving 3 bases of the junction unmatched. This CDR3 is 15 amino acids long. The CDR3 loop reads CASSTSGGPQETQYF. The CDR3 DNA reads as TGCGCCAGCAGCACTAGCGGGGGGCCGCAAGAGACCCAGTACTTC.

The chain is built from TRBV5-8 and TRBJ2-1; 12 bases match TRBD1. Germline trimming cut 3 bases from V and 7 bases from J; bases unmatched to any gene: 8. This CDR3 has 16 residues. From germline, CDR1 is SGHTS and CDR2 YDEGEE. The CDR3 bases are TGTGCCAGCAGCTCCTCGGGACAGGGGGCGCTGAATGAGCAGTTCTTC. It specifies CASSSSGQGALNEQFF.

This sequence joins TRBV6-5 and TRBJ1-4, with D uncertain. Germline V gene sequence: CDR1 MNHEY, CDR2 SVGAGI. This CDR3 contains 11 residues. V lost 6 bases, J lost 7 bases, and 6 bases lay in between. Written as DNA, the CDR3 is TGTGCCAGCAGGGGAGGTGAAAAACTGTTTTTT. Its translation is CASRGGEKLFF.

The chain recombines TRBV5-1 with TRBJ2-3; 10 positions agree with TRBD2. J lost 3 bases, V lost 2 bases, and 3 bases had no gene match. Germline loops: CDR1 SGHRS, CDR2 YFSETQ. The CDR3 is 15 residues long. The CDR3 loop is CASSLAGGLTDTQYF. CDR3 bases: TGCGCCAGCAGCTTAGCGGGGGGGCTAACAGATACGCAGTATTTT.

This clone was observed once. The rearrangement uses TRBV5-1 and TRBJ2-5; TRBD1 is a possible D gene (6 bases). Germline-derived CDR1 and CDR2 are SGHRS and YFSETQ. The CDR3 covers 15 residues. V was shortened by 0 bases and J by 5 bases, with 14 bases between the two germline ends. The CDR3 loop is CASSLDNRVGETQYF. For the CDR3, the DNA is TGCGCCAGCAGCTTGGACAACAGGGTGGGGGAGACCCAGTACTTC.

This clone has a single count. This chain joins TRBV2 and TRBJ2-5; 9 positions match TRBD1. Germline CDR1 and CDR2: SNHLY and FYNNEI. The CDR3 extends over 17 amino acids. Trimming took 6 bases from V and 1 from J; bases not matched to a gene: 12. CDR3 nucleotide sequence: TGTGCCAGCAGCCCGGACAGGGGAGGGTCCGTCCAAGAGACCCAGTACTTC. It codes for CASSPDRGGSVQETQYF. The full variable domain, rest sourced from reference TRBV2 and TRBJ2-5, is EPEVTQTPSHQVTQMGQEVILRCVPISNHLYFYWYRQILGQKVEFLVSFYNNEISEKSEIFDDQFSVERPDGSNFTLKIRSTKLEDSAMYFCASSPDRGGSVQETQYFGPGTRLLVL.

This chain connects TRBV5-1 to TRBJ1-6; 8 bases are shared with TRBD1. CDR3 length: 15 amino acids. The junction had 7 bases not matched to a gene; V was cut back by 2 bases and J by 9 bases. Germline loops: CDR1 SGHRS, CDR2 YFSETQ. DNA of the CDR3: TGCGCCAGCAGCTTTACAGGGGGTCTCCTTTCACCCCTCCACTTT. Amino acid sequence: CASSFTGGLLSPLHF.